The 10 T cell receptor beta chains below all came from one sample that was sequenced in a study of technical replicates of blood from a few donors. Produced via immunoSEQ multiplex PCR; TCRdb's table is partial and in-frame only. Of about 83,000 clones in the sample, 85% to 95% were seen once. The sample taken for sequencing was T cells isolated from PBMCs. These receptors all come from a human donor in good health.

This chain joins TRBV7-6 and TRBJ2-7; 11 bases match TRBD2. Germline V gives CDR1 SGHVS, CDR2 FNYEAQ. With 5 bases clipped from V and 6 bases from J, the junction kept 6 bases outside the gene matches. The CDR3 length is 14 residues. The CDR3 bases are TGTGCCAGCAGCGATCTAGCGGGGGGAACCGAGCAGTACTTC. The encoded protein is CASSDLAGGTEQYF.

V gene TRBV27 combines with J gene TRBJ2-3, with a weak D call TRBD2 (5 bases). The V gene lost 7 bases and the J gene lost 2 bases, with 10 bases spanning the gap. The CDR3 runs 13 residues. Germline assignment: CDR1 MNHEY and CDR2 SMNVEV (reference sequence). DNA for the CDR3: TGTGCCAGCATAGAGGGAGTCACAGATACGCAGTATTTT. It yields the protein CASIEGVTDTQYF.

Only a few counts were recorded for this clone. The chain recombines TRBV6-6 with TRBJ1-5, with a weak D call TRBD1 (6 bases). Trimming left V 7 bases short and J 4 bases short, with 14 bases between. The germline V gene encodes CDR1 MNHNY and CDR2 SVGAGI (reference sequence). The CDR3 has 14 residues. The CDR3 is CASTDRSSNQPQHF. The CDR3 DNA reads TGTGCCAGCACCGACAGGTCCTCTAATCAGCCCCAGCATTTT.

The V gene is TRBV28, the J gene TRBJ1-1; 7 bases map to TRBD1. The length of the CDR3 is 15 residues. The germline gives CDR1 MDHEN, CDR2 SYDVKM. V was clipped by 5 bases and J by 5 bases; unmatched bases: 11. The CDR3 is CASSPPDRVATEAFF. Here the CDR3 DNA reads TGTGCCAGCAGTCCCCCTGACAGGGTGGCTACTGAAGCTTTCTTT.

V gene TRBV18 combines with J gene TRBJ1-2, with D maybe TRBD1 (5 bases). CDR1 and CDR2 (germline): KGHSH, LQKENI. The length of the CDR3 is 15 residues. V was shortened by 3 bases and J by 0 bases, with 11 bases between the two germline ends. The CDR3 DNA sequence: TGTGCCAGCTCACCTGGGACTGAAGCTAACTATGGCTACACCTTC. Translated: CASSPGTEANYGYTF.

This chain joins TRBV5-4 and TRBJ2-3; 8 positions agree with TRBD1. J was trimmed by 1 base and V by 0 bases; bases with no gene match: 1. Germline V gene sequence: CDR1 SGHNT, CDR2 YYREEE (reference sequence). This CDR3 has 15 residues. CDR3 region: CASSLGGQGTDTQYF. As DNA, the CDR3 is TGTGCCAGCAGCTTGGGGGGACAGGGCACAGATACGCAGTATTTT.

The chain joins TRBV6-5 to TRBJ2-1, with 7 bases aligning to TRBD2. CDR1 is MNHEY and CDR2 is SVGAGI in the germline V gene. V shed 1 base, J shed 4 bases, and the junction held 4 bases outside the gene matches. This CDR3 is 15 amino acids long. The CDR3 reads CASSYLGGFYNEQFF. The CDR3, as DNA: TGTGCCAGCAGTTACTTGGGAGGGTTTTACAATGAGCAGTTCTTC.

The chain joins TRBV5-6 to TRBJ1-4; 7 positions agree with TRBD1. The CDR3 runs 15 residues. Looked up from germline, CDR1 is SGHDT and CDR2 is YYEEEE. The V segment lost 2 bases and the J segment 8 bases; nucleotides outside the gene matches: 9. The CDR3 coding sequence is TGTGCCAGCAGCTTTAACAGGGGTCCGGAAGAAAAACTGTTTTTT. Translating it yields CASSFNRGPEEKLFF.

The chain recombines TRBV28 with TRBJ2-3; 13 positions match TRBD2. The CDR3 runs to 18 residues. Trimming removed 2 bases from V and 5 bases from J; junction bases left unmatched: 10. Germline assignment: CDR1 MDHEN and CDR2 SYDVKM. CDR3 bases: TGTGCCAGCAGTTTAACTAGCGGGAGGGCCCTAAAGCAAGATACGCAGTATTTT. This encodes CASSLTSGRALKQDTQYF.

The CDR3 sequence: CASSLGRTVPTGELFF. Here the CDR3 DNA reads TGTGCCAGCAGCTTAGGTCGGACAGTGCCCACCGGGGAGCTGTTTTTT. This chain connects TRBV7-9 to TRBJ2-2, with D possibly matching TRBD1 (6 bases). The V and J ends lost 1 base and 4 bases respectively, with 13 bases between them. Germline assignment: CDR1 SEHNR and CDR2 FQNEAQ (reference sequence). The CDR3 is made up of 16 amino acids.